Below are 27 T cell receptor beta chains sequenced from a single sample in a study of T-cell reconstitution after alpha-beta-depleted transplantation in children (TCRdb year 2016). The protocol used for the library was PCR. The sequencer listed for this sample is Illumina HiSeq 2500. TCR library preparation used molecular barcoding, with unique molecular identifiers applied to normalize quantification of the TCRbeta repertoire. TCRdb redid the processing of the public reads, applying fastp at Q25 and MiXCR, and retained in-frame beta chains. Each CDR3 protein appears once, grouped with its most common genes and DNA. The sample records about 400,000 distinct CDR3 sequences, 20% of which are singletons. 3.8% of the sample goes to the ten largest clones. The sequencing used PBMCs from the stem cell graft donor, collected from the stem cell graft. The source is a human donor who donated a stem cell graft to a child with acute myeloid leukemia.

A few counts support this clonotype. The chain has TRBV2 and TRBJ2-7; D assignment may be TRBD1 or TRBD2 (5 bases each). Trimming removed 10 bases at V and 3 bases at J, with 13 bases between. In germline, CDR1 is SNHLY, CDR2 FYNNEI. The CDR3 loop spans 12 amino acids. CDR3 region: CATRGLYYEQYF. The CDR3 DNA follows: TGTGCCACCCGGGGCCTTTACTACGAGCAGTACTTC.

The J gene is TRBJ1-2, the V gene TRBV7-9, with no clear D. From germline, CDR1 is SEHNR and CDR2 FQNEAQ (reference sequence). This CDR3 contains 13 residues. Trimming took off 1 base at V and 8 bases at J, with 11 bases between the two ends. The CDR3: CASSLESAMGYTF. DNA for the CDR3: TGTGCCAGCAGCTTAGAGTCTGCCATGGGCTACACCTTC. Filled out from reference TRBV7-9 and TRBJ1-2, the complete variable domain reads DTGVSQNPRHKITKRGQNVTFRCDPISEHNRLYWYRQTLGQGPEFLTYFQNEAQLEKSRLLSDRFSAERPKGSFSTLEIQRTEQGDSAMYLCASSLESAMGYTFGSGTRLTVV.

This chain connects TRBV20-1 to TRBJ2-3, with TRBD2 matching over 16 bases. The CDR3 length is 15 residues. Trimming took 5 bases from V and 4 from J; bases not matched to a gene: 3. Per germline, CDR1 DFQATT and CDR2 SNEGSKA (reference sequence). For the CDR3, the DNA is TGCAGTGCTGAGGGGACTAGCGGGAGGGCAGATACGCAGTATTTT. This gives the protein CSAEGTSGRADTQYF.

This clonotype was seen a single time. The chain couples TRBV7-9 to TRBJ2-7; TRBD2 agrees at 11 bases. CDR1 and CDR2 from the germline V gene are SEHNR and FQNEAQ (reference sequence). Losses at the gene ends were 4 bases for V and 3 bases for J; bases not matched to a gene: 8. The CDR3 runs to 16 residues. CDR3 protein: CASSSRTSGFNYEQYF. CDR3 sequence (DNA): TGTGCCAGCAGCTCGAGGACTAGCGGGTTTAACTACGAGCAGTACTTC.

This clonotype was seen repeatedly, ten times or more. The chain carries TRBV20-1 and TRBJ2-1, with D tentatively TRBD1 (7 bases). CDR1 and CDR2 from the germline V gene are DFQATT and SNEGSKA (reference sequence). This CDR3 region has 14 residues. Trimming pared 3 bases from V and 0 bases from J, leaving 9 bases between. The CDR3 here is CSARQGGSYNEQFF. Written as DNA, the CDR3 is TGCAGTGCTAGGCAGGGGGGCTCCTACAATGAGCAGTTCTTC.

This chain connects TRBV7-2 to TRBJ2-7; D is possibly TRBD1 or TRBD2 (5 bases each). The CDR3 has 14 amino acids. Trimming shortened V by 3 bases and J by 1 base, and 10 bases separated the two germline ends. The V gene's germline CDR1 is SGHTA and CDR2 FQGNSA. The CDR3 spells CASSFGARSYEQYF. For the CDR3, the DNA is TGTGCCAGCAGCTTCGGGGCTAGGTCCTACGAGCAGTACTTC.

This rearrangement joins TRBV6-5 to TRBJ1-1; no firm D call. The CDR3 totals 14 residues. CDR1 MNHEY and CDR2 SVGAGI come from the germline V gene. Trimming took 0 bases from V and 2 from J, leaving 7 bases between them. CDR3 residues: CASSYSTANTEAFF. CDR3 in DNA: TGTGCCAGCAGTTACTCAACAGCTAACACTGAAGCTTTCTTT.

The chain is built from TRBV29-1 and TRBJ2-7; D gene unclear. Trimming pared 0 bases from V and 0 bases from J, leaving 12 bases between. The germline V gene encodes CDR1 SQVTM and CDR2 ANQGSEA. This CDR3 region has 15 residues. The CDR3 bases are TGCAGCGTTGAAGATCGGGCAGCGAACTCCTACGAGCAGTACTTC. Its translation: CSVEDRAANSYEQYF.

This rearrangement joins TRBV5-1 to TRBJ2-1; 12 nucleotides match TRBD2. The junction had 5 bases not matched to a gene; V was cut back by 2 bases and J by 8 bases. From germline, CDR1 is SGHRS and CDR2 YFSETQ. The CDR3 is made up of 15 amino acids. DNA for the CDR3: TGCGCCAGCAGCTTAAGACTAGCGGGAGCGGATGAGCAGTTCTTC. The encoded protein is CASSLRLAGADEQFF.

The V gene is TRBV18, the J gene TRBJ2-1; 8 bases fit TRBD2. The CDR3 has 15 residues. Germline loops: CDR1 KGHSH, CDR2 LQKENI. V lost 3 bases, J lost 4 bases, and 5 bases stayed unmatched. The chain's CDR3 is CASSPAQRGYNEQFF. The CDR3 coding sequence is TGTGCCAGCTCACCCGCCCAGCGGGGGTACAATGAGCAGTTCTTC.

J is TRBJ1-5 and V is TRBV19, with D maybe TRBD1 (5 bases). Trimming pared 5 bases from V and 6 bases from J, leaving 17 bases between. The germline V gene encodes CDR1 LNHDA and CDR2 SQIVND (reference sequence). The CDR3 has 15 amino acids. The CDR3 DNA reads TGTGCCAGTAGTCCGTCAGGGATCTGGTCTCAGCCCCAGCATTTT. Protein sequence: CASSPSGIWSQPQHF.

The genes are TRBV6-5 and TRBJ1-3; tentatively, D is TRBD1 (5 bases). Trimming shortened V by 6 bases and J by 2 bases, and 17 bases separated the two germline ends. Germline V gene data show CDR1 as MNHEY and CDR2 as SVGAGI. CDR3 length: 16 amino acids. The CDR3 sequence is CASRSLRAAAGNTIYF. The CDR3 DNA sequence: TGTGCCAGCAGGTCTCTCAGGGCAGCGGCTGGAAACACCATATATTTT.

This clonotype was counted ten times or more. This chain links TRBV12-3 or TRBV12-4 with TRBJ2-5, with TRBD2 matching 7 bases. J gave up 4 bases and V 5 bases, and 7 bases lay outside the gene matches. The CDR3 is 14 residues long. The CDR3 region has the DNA TGTGCCAGCAGTCCCGCTGGCGGGAGAGAGACCCAGTACTTC. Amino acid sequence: CASSPAGGRETQYF.

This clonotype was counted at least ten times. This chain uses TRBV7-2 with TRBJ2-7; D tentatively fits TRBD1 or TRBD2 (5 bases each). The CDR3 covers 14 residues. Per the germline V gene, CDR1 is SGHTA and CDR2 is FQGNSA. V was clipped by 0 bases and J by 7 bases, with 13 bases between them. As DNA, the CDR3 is TGTGCCAGCAGCTTAGCCCCCCGGGGACCTGAGCAGTACTTC. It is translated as CASSLAPRGPEQYF.

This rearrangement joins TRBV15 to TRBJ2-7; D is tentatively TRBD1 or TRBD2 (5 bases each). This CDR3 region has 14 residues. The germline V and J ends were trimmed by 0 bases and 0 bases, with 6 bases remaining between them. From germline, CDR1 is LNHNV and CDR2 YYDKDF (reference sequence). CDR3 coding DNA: TGTGCCACCAGCAGAGATGGGGGCTCCTACGAGCAGTACTTC. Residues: CATSRDGGSYEQYF.

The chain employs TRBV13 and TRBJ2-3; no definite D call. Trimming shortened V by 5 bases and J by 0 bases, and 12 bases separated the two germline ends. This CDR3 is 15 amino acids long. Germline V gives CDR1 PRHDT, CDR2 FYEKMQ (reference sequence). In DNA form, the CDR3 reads TGTGCCAGCAGCGTCGCTACAGCTAGCACAGATACGCAGTATTTT. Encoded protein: CASSVATASTDTQYF.

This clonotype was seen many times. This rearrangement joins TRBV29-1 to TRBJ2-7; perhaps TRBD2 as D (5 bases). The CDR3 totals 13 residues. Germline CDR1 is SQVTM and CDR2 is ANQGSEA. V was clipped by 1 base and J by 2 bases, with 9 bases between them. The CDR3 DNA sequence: TGCAGCGTTGAAGTCGGGGTCCCCTACGAGCAGTACTTC. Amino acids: CSVEVGVPYEQYF.

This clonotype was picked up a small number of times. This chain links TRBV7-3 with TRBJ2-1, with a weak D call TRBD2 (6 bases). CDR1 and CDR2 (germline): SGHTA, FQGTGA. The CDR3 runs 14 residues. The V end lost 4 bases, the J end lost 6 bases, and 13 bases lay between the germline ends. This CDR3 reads CASSSGGIRNEQFF. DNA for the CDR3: TGTGCCAGCAGCTCCGGGGGTATACGCAATGAGCAGTTCTTC.

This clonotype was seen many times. The CDR3 DNA is TGCGCCAGCAGCTCGGACGATGAGACCCAGTACTTC. It is translated as CASSSDDETQYF. The chain combines TRBV5-1 with TRBJ2-5, with D hard to call. Germline V lookup: CDR1 SGHRS, CDR2 YFSETQ. Trimming cost V 3 bases and J 5 bases, with 8 bases left between them. This CDR3 is built from 12 residues.

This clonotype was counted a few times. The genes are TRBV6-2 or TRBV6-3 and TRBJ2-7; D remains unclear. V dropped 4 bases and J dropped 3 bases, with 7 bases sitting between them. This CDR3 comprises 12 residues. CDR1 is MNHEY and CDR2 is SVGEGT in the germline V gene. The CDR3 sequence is CASSSGFYEQYF. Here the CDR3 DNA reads TGTGCCAGCAGTTCCGGGTTCTACGAGCAGTACTTC.

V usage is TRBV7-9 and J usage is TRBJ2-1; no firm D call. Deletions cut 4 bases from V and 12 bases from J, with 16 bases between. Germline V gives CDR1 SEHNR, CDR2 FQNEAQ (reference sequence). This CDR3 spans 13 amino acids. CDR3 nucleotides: TGTGCCAGCAGCTCCCCCTTCTTTGATGGGCAGTTCTTC. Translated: CASSSPFFDGQFF.

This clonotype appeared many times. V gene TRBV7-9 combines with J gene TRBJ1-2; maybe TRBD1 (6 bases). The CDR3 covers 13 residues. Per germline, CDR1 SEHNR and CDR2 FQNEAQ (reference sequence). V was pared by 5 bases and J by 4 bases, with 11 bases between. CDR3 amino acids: CASSLGGTYGYTF. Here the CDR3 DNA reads TGTGCCAGCAGCCTAGGGGGGACCTATGGCTACACCTTC.

The chain's CDR3 is CASSLTSGRTGETQYF. CDR3 DNA sequence: TGTGCCAGCAGTTTGACTAGCGGGAGGACGGGAGAGACCCAGTACTTC. V and J are TRBV12-3 or TRBV12-4 and TRBJ2-5; 13 positions agree with TRBD2. The V segment lost 3 bases and the J segment 4 bases; nucleotides outside the gene matches: 5. This CDR3 region has 16 residues.

CDR3 nucleotide sequence: TGTGCCAGCAGTTTCGGGGACAGCAAAACCAAAAACATTCAGTACTTC. Residues: CASSFGDSKTKNIQYF. This chain links TRBV12-3 or TRBV12-4 with TRBJ2-4; TRBD1 matches 7 bases. The CDR3 loop spans 16 amino acids. V lost 3 bases to trimming and J lost 2 bases; unmatched junction nucleotides: 7.

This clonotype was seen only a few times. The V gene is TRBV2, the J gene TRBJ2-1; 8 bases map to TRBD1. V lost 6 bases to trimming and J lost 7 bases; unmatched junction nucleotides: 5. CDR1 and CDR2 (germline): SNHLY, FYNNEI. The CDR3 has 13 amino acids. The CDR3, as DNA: TGTGCCAGCAGATGGGGGGACAGGAATGAGCAGTTCTTC. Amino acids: CASRWGDRNEQFF.

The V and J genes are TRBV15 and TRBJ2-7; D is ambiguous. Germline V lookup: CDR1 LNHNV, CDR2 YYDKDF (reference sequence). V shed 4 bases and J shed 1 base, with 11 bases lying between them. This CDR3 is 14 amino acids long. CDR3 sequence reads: CATSKIVGSYEQYF. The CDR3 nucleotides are TGTGCCACCAGCAAAATAGTCGGTTCCTACGAGCAGTACTTC.

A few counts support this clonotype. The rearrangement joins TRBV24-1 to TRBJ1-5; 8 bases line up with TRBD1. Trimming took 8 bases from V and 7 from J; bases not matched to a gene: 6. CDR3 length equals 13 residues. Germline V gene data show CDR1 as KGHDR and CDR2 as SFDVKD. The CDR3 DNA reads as TGTGCCACCAAAGGACAGGGCGAACAGCCCCAGCATTTT. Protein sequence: CATKGQGEQPQHF.